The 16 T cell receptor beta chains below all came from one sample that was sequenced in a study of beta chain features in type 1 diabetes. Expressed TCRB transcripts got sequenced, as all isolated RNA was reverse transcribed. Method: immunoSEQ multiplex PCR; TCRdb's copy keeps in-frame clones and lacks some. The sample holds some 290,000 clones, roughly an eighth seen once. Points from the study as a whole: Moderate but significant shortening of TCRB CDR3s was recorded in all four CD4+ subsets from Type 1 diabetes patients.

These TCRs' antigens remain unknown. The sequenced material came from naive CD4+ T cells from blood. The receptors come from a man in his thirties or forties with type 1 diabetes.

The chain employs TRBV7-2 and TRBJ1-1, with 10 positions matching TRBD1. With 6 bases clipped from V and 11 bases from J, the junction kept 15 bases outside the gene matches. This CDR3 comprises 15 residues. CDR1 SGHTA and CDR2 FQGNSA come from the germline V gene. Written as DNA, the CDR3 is TGTGCCAGCAGTTCTGCCGGGACAGGGGCTTTCCCCGCTTTCTTT. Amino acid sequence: CASSSAGTGAFPAFF. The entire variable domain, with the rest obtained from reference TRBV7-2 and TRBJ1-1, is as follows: GAGVSQSPSNKVTEKGKDVELRCDPISGHTALYWYRQSLGQGLEFLIYFQGNSAPDKSGLPSDRFSAERTGGSVSTLTIQRTQQEDSAVYLCASSSAGTGAFPAFFGQGTRLTVV.

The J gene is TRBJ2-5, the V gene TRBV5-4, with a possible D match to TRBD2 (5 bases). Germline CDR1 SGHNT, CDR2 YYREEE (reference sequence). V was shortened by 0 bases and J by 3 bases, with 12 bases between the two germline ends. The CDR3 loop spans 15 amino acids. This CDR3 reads CASSLGRTREETQYF. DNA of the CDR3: TGTGCCAGCAGCTTGGGCCGGACTCGGGAAGAGACCCAGTACTTC.

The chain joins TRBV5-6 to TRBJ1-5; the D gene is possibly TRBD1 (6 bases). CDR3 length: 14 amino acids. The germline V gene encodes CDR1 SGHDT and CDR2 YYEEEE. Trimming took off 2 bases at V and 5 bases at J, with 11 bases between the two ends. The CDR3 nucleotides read TGTGCCAGCAGCTTAGGACAGCGTTATCAGCCCCAGCATTTT. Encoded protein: CASSLGQRYQPQHF.

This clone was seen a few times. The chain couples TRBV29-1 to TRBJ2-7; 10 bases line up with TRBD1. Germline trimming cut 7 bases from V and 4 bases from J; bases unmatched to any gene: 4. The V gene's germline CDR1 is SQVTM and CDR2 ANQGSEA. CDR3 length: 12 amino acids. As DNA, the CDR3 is TGCAGCGGTGGACAGGGGGGATACGAGCAGTACTTC. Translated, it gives CSGGQGGYEQYF.

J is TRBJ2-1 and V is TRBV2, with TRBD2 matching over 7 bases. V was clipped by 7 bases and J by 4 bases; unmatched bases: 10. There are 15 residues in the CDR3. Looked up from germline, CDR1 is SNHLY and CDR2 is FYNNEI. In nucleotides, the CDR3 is TGTGCCAGCACCCGTGAGCGGGAAGGATACAATGAGCAGTTCTTC. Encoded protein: CASTREREGYNEQFF.

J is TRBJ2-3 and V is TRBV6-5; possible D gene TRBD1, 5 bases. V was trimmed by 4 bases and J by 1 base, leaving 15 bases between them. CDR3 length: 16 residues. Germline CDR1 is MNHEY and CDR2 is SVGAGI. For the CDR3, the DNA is TGTGCCAGCAGTTCCCGCAAAACAGGCGGCACAGATACGCAGTATTTT. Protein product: CASSSRKTGGTDTQYF.

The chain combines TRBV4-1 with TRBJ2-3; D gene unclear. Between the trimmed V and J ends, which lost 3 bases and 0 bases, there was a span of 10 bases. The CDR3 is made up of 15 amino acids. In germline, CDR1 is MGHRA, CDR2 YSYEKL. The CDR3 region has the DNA TGCGCCAGCAGCCAGCGGCCGTCTAGCACAGATACGCAGTATTTT. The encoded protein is CASSQRPSSTDTQYF.

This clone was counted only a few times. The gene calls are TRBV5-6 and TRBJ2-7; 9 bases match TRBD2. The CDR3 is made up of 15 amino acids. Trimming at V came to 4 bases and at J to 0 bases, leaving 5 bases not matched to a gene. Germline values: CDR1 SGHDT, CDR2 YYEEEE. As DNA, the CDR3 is TGTGCCAGCAGCCTAGCGGGAACCTACTCCTACGAGCAGTACTTC. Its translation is CASSLAGTYSYEQYF.

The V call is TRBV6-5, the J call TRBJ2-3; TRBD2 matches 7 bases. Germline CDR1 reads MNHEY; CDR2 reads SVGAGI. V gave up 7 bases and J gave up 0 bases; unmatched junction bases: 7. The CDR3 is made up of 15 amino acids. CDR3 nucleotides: TGTGCCAGCACCCCAAGCGGGGTGAGCACAGATACGCAGTATTTT. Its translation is CASTPSGVSTDTQYF.

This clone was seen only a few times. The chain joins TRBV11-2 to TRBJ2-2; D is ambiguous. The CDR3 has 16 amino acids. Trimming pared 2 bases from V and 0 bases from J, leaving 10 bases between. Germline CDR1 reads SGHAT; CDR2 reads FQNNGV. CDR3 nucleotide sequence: TGTGCCAGCAGCTTAATGAACCTAGCGAACACCGGGGAGCTGTTTTTT. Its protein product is CASSLMNLANTGELFF. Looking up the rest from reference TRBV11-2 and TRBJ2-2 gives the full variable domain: EAGVAQSPRYKIIEKRQSVAFWCNPISGHATLYWYQQILGQGPKLLIQFQNNGVVDDSQLPKDRFSAERLKGVDSTLKIQPAKLEDSAVYLCASSLMNLANTGELFFGEGSRLTVL.

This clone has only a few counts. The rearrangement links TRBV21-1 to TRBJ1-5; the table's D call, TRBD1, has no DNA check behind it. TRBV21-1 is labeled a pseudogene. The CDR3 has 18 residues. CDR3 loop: CASSKETQGAGGNQPQHF. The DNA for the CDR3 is TGTGCCAGCAGCAAAGAGACGCAGGGGGCTGGTGGCAATCAGCCCCAGCATTTT.

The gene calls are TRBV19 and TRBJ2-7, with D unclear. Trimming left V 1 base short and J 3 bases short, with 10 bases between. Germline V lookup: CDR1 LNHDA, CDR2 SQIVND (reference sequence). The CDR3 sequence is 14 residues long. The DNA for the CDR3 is TGTGCCAGTAGTATAGGTCACGCTAGCTACGAGCAGTACTTC. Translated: CASSIGHASYEQYF.

The CDR3 sequence: CASSARNSLDEQFF. In DNA, the CDR3 is TGTGCCAGCAGCGCCCGGAATAGCCTGGATGAGCAGTTCTTC. The rearrangement joins TRBV11-1 to TRBJ2-1; D is unresolved. The CDR3 length is 14 residues. V dropped 5 bases and J dropped 8 bases, with 16 bases sitting between them. CDR1 is SGHAT, CDR2 FQDESV, per germline (reference sequence).

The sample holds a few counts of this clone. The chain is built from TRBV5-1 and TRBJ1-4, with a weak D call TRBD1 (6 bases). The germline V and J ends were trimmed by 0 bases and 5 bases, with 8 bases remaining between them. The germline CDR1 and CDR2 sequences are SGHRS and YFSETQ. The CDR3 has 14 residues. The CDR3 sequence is CASSLEQGNEKLFF. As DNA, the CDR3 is TGCGCCAGCAGCTTGGAACAGGGAAATGAAAAACTGTTTTTT.

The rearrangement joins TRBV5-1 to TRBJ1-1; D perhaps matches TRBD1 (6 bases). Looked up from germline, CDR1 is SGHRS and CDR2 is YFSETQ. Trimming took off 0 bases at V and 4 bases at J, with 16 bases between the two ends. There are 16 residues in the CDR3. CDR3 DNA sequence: TGCGCCAGCAGCTTGGCGGATTGGGGGCCTGGCACTGAAGCTTTCTTT. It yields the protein CASSLADWGPGTEAFF.

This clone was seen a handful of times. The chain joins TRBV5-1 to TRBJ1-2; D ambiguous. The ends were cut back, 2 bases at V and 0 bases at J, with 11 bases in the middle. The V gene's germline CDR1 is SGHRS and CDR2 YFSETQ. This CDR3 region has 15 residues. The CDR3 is CASSLGGTTNYGYTF. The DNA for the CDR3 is TGCGCCAGCAGCTTAGGAGGAACAACTAACTATGGCTACACCTTC.